This T cell receptor (beta chain) derives from a study of T cells in localized non-small cell lung cancer. Notes on the study in general: Adjacent uninvolved lung had the highest clonality, suggesting focused antigen responses. Because sequencing included only one region (of the tumor), heterogeneity remains possible.

The table lists this clone with a count of one. Its antigen is not known. Sequenced by immunoSEQ multiplex PCR; TCRdb stores in-frame clones only, minus some. The sample records some 52,000 clones, roughly 85% being singletons. V dropped 0 bases and J dropped 7; count of bases not matched to a gene: 10. Per the germline V gene, CDR1 is SGDLS and CDR2 is YYNGEE. This CDR3 is built from 16 residues. The specimen was peripheral blood, collected before any cancer treatment. This sequence originates from a male donor at least 60 years old with stage III squamous cell lung carcinoma. The rearrangement joins TRBV9 to TRBJ1-5; the match to TRBD1 covers 7 bases. CDR3 loop: CASSVEEAGGFQPQHF. The CDR3 nucleotides are TGTGCCAGCAGCGTAGAAGAGGCAGGGGGGTTCCAGCCCCAGCATTTT.